The entry below gives a single TCR beta chain sequence along with its context. Its antigen is unknown. Some clones are missing from TCRdb's copy, which holds only in-frame ones; the method was immunoSEQ multiplex PCR. The sample yields roughly 22,000 clones, 82% seen once. The time point here: week 47, end of study. The study gave 300 ug of mutant IDH1 20-mer peptide per vaccine dose, with topical imiquimod. These data are taken from a study of a mutant IDH1 vaccine in newly diagnosed glioma. The length of the CDR3 is 14 residues. Trimming took 9 bases from V and 5 from J, leaving 18 bases between them. Germline CDR1 reads SGHNT; CDR2 reads YYREEE (reference sequence).

This TCR derives from a man in his forties or fifties with glioma. Some clones in this sample may be carry-over from other donors' samples. The chain employs TRBV5-4 and TRBJ2-1; possibly TRBD1 or TRBD2 for D (6 bases each). Sample: PBMCs, taken from a glioma patient whose treatment included an IDH1 peptide vaccine. The CDR3 nucleotides are TGTGCCACCCGGGTGAGGGGGGCTAACAATGAGCAGTTCTTC. Its protein is CATRVRGANNEQFF.